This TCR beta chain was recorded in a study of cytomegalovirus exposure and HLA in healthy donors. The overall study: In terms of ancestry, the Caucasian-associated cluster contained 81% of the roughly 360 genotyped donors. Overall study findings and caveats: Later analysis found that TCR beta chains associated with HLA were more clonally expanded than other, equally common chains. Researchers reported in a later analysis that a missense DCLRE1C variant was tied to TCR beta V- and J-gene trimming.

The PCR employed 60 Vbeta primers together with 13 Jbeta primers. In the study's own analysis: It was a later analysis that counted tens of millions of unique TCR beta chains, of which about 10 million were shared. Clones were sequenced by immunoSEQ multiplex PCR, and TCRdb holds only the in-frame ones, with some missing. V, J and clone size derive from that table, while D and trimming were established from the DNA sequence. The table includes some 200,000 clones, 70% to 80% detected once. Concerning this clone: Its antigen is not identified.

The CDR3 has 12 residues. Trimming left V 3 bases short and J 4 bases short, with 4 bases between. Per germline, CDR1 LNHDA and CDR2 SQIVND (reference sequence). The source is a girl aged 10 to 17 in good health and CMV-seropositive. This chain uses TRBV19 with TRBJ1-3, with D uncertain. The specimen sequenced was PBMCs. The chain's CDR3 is CASSISGNTIYF. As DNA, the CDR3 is TGTGCCAGTAGTATTTCGGGAAACACCATATATTTT.